This TCR beta chain was sequenced during a study of cytomegalovirus exposure and HLA in healthy donors. Findings of the study overall: The authors listed 150 to 200 TCR beta chains as cytomegalovirus-associated.

Germline CDR1 SGHTA, CDR2 FQGNSA. V lost 6 bases and J 4 bases, leaving 15 bases between the germline ends. The CDR3 is made up of 14 amino acids. In the PCR, 60 Vbeta and 13 Jbeta primers were used. The repertoire was sequenced with immunoSEQ multiplex PCR; TCRdb's copy has only in-frame clones and lacks some. Of roughly 90,000 clones listed, over 60% are singletons. Concerning this clone itself: Its antigen is still unknown.

V gene TRBV7-2 combines with J gene TRBJ1-1; perhaps TRBD1 as D (6 bases). This TCR came from a woman between 40 and 55 years old in good health and CMV-seropositive. The sample comprised PBMCs. The CDR3 nucleotides are TGTGCCAGCAGAGCTAAACAGGGTACCACTGAAGCTTTCTTT. This translates into CASRAKQGTTEAFF.